This T cell receptor beta chain was captured in a study of shared clonotypes between healthy human individuals. At the level of the study: The donor group consisted of two women and three men, aged 18 to 49. Study results and limitations: Specimens sampled were limited to blood, with tissue repertoires likely differing. Memory subsets generally showed lower estimated richness than naive subsets.

Turning to this clone: Its target is unknown.

Terminally differentiated effector memory CD45RA+ cells were excluded by CCR7 positive selection of CD45RO-negative cells. Donors were Caucasian adults residing in Nashville, Tennessee, USA. V lost 1 base to trimming and J lost 5 bases; unmatched junction nucleotides: 5. Germline V gene data show CDR1 as SGHDN and CDR2 as FVKESK. The CDR3 runs 15 residues. Clones were read by immunoSEQ multiplex PCR, and TCRdb kept only the in-frame ones, dropping some. This table holds roughly 2,000,000 clones, 93% found once. Sequencing used naive CD8+ T cells from PBMCs. The chain recombines TRBV14 with TRBJ1-2; 9 bases line up with TRBD1. This receptor was identified in a young man in good health. Some clones in this sample may be carry-over from other donors' samples. CDR3 protein: CASSQVQGAFYGYTF. CDR3 bases: TGTGCCAGCAGCCAAGTACAGGGGGCCTTTTATGGCTACACCTTC.